The TCR beta chain under discussion was sequenced for a study of T cell changes during pregnancy in multiple sclerosis. CDR3 length: 16 residues. Trimming removed 4 bases from V and 2 bases from J; junction bases left unmatched: 11. CDR1 and CDR2 from the germline V gene are SGHRS and YFSETQ. Produced via immunoSEQ multiplex PCR; TCRdb's table is partial and in-frame only. The table has approximately 43,000 clones, 93% seen once. The input for sequencing was CD8+ T cells from peripheral blood mononuclear cells, taken after pregnancy. V usage is TRBV5-1 and J usage is TRBJ1-1, with 7 nucleotides matching TRBD1. The clonotype was recovered from a female donor with multiple sclerosis, enrolled in a pregnancy study. The CDR3 DNA follows: TGCGCCAGCAGCCTTAACAGGGGTCTTTCCAACACTGAAGCTTTCTTT. Protein: CASSLNRGLSNTEAFF.